The clone carrying this T cell receptor beta chain was seen more than once but under ten times. Its antigen is still unknown. Per germline, CDR1 DFQATT and CDR2 SNEGSKA (reference sequence). With 6 bases clipped from V and 3 bases from J, the junction kept 11 bases outside the gene matches. The CDR3 spans 14 residues. Study outcomes and limitations: Tumor memory CD4+ T cell TCR gene usage clustered with blood and lymph node memory CD4+ cells and lymph node naive CD4+ cells. The larger-cohort validation was restricted to a single TCR beta V-J rearrangement rather than whole repertoires. Greatest tumor Treg TCR overlap was with tumor naive CD4+ cells.

Purified naive CD4+ T cells were depleted of CD25+ Tregs. TCRdb independently ran MiXCR on the 5' RACE reads; one entry per CDR3 protein. The table has 10,000 to 15,000 distinct CDR3 sequences, 20% to 25% seen once; the top ten hold approximately 3%. The sample comprised naive CD4+ T cells sorted from blood. Sample subset: naive CD4+ T cells, CD4+CD45RA+CD25-. The sequence derives from a female donor with breast cancer. V and J are TRBV20-1 and TRBJ2-7; 7 bases are a match to TRBD1. Here the CDR3 reads CSATGTEGYYEQYF. CDR3 sequence (DNA): TGCAGTGCGACCGGGACAGAGGGTTACTACGAGCAGTACTTC.